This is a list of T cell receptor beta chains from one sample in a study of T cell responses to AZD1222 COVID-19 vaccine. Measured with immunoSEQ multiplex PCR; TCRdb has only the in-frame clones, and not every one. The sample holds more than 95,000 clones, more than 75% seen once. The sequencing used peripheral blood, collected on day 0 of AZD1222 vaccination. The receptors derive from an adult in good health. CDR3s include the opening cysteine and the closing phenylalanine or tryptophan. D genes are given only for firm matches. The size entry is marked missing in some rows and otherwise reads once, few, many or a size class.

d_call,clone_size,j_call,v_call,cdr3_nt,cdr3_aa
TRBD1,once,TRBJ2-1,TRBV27,TGTGCCAGCCAAGGGACAGGGAGACGGGATGAGCAGTTCTTC,CASQGTGRRDEQFF
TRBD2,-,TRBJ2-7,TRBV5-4,TGTGCCAGCAGCTTGGGGGGACTAGCGGGAGTGACCTACGAGCAGTACTTC,CASSLGGLAGVTYEQYF
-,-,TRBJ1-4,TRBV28,TGTGCCAGCAGTTTATCGGGGACTAATGAAAAACTGTTTTTT,CASSLSGTNEKLFF
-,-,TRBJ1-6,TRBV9,TGTGCCAGCAGCGTAGACAGTCAAGGCGGTTCACCCCTCCACTTT,CASSVDSQGGSPLHF
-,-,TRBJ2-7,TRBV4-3,TGCGCCAGCAGCCAAGTGATGGAGGGGGGCTACGAGCAGTACTTC,CASSQVMEGGYEQYF
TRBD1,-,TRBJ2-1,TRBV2,TGTGCCAGCTACCGGGACAGGTCGACCAATGAGCAGTTCTTC,CASYRDRSTNEQFF
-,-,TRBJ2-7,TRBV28,TGTGCCACCACTAGCCCCCTGCCCTACGAGCAGTACTTC,CATTSPLPYEQYF
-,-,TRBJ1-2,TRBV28,TGTGCCAGCAGTTCATATGGCTACACCTTC,CASSSYGYTF
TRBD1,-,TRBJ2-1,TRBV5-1,TGCGCCAGCAGCGAGGGGGCGGACCATTACAATGAGCAGTTCTTC,CASSEGADHYNEQFF
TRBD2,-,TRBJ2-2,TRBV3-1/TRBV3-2,TGTGCCAGCAGCCAACTAGCGGGAGGGCCTAGCGGGGAGCTGTTTTTT,CASSQLAGGPSGELFF
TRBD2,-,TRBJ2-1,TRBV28,TGTGCCACTAGCCCGACTAGCGGGAATGAGCAGTTCTTC,CATSPTSGNEQFF
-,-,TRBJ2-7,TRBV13,TGTGCCAGCAGCTTAACACAGGGAACCTACGAGCAGTACTTC,CASSLTQGTYEQYF
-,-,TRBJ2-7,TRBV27,TGTGCCACCCGGACCTTTACTAGCTCCTACGAGCAGTACTTC,CATRTFTSSYEQYF
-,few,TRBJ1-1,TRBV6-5,TGTGCCAGCAGTTACTCGAACACTGAAGCTTTCTTT,CASSYSNTEAFF
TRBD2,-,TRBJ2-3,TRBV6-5,TGTGCCAGCAGCCTCGGGACTAGCGTAACAGATACGCAGTATTTT,CASSLGTSVTDTQYF
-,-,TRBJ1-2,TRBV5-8,TGTGCCAGCAGCTTTTCGGAGGCCTATGGCTACACCTTC,CASSFSEAYGYTF
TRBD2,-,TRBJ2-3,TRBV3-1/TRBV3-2,TGTGCCAGCAGCCAAGGAGGTTTAGCGGGATGGGCAGATACGCAGTATTTT,CASSQGGLAGWADTQYF
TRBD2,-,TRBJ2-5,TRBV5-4,TGTGCCAGCAGCTACGGATTGGGGGGAGGGCGAGAGACCCAGTACTTC,CASSYGLGGGRETQYF
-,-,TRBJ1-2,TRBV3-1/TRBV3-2,TGTGCCAGCAGCCAAGGGGGGGGCTATGGCTACACCTTC,CASSQGGGYGYTF
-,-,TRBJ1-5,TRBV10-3,TGTGCCATCAGTGAGCAGGCCATTAGCAATCAGCCCCAGCATTTT,CAISEQAISNQPQHF
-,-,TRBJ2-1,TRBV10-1,TGCGCCAGCAGTGAAGGAGGGGTAGCTGGCAATGAGCAGTTCTTC,CASSEGGVAGNEQFF
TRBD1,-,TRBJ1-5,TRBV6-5,TGTGCCAGCAGCAGACAGGGCGGACAGCCCCAGCATTTT,CASSRQGGQPQHF
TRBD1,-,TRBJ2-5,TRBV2,TGTGCCAGCAGTGGGCAGACAGGGGCACAAGAGACCCAGTACTTC,CASSGQTGAQETQYF
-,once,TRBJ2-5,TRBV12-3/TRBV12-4,TGTGCCAGCAGTCGGTCTGGGGAGACCCAGTACTTC,CASSRSGETQYF